What follows are 11 T cell receptor beta chains derived from one specimen sequenced in a study of T cells in Graves' hyperthyroidism and ophthalmopathy. Authors of the study amplified TCR beta CDR3 regions from RNA transcripts. First-round RT-PCR of the TCR CDR3 relied on the HTBI primer set. TCRdb reprocessed the multiplex PCR reads with MiXCR, giving one entry per CDR3 protein. The data show fewer than 850,000 distinct CDR3 sequences, around 15% seen once. Sequenced material: blood. The receptors originated from a man between 50 and 59 years old with Graves' hyperthyroidism.

This clonotype was observed a few times. The chain recombines TRBV29-1 with TRBJ2-7, with a possible D match to TRBD1 (7 bases). V was pared by 4 bases and J by 3 bases, with 16 bases between. CDR3 length: 14 amino acids. Germline loops: CDR1 SQVTM, CDR2 ANQGSEA. This chain's CDR3 is CSVAHRGLLYEQYF. The CDR3 DNA reads as TGCAGCGTTGCACACAGGGGACTTCTCTACGAGCAGTACTTC.

This clonotype came up many times. The V call is TRBV7-9, the J call TRBJ1-1, with D unclear. From germline, CDR1 is SEHNR and CDR2 FQNEAQ (reference sequence). V lost 5 bases, J lost 6 bases, and 16 bases lay in between. The CDR3 contains 14 residues. The CDR3 loop is CASSTEHRSAEAFF. The CDR3 DNA sequence: TGTGCCAGCAGCACGGAGCACCGGTCGGCTGAAGCTTTCTTT.

This clonotype was seen more than once but under ten times. The genes are TRBV7-9 and TRBJ2-1, with a tentative D call TRBD2 (5 bases). The CDR3 is 14 amino acids. The V gene lost 1 base and the J gene lost 5 bases, with 9 bases spanning the gap. Germline loops: CDR1 SEHNR, CDR2 FQNEAQ (reference sequence). The CDR3 nucleotides read TGTGCCAGCAGCTTAGTTCCGGGGAACAATGAGCAGTTCTTC. Translated: CASSLVPGNNEQFF.

This clonotype has a count of ten or more. CDR3: CASSALPEGTEAFF. DNA of the CDR3: TGTGCCAGCAGCGCACTCCCCGAAGGGACTGAAGCTTTCTTT. The rearrangement links TRBV3-1 to TRBJ1-1; D is undetermined. The CDR3 length is 14 residues. The germline V and J ends were trimmed by 5 bases and 5 bases, with 15 bases remaining between them. From germline, CDR1 is LGHDT and CDR2 YNNKEL (reference sequence).

This clonotype was recorded at least ten times. The V call is TRBV20-1, the J call TRBJ1-1; TRBD1 might be the D (6 bases). This CDR3 is 14 amino acids long. V was clipped by 0 bases and J by 5 bases, with 13 bases between them. Germline V gene sequence: CDR1 DFQATT, CDR2 SNEGSKA (reference sequence). In nucleotides, the CDR3 is TGCAGTGCTAGAGAGGTACAGGGCAGGACTGAAGCTTTCTTT. Amino acids: CSAREVQGRTEAFF.

The rearrangement uses TRBV20-1 and TRBJ2-7, with TRBD1 matching 7 bases. The CDR3 length is 15 residues. V lost 6 bases and J lost 4; bases outside the gene matches: 15. Germline CDR1 is DFQATT and CDR2 is SNEGSKA (reference sequence). CDR3 residues: CSANPLNRGGYEQYF. CDR3 in DNA: TGCAGTGCCAATCCCCTAAACAGGGGTGGGTACGAGCAGTACTTC.

This clonotype has ten or more counts. The CDR3 reads CASKTPGGGNSPLHF. CDR3 nucleotide sequence: TGTGCCAGCAAAACCCCGGGAGGGGGAAATTCACCCCTCCACTTT. The chain couples TRBV28 to TRBJ1-6; D might be TRBD1 (6 bases). This CDR3 has 15 amino acids. CDR1 MDHEN and CDR2 SYDVKM come from the germline V gene. Deletions cut 7 bases from V and 7 bases from J, with 17 bases between.

This clonotype was seen ten or more times. The rearrangement joins TRBV20-1 to TRBJ1-1; TRBD1 might be the D (6 bases). The CDR3 totals 13 residues. The germline V gene encodes CDR1 DFQATT and CDR2 SNEGSKA (reference sequence). The DNA for the CDR3 is TGCAGCCCCGGCCGACAGGTGAACACTGAAGCTTTCTTT. It specifies CSPGRQVNTEAFF.

This clonotype has just a few counts. J is TRBJ2-1 and V is TRBV20-1; D remains unclear. The CDR3 spans 17 residues. The germline gives CDR1 DFQATT, CDR2 SNEGSKA (reference sequence). V dropped 0 bases and J dropped 0 bases, with 15 bases sitting between them. In nucleotides, the CDR3 is TGCAGTGCTAGAGACTCCCTTAAATGGAGCTCCTACAATGAGCAGTTCTTC. This gives the protein CSARDSLKWSSYNEQFF.

The table lists this clonotype with many counts. V usage is TRBV20-1 and J usage is TRBJ2-3, with 13 bases lining up with TRBD2. The CDR3 sequence is 15 residues long. Per the germline V gene, CDR1 is DFQATT and CDR2 is SNEGSKA (reference sequence). V lost 7 bases and J lost 4; bases outside the gene matches: 8. CDR3 in amino acids: CSVELAGGRADTQYF. CDR3 DNA sequence: TGCAGTGTTGAACTAGCGGGAGGGAGGGCAGATACGCAGTATTTT.

The V and J genes are TRBV4-2 and TRBJ2-5, with 9 bases aligning to TRBD2. V was pared by 2 bases and J by 2 bases, with 12 bases of the junction left unmatched. This CDR3 spans 18 amino acids. Germline V gene lookup returns CDR1 LGHNA and CDR2 YNFKEQ. CDR3 DNA: TGTGCCAGCAGCCAACCCTCAGGAGCGGGGGGACCACAAGAGACCCAGTACTTC. Amino acids: CASSQPSGAGGPQETQYF.